Sequencing of this TCR beta chain was carried out in a study of post-analysis software for immune sequencing data. Findings of the study overall: Multiple sclerosis patients had significantly lower normalized Chao1 diversity than controls. Among four to six TRBV segments more frequent in patients than controls were TRBV5-6, TRBV5-1 and TRBV20-1.

Germline CDR1 and CDR2: SGHNT and YYREEE (reference sequence). The CDR3 covers 14 residues. Deletions cut 0 bases from V and 10 bases from J, with 14 bases between. Notes on this clonotype: What it binds is unknown.

TCR beta cDNA libraries included unique molecular identifiers. TCRdb fed the PCR reads into MiXCR, producing one record per CDR3 protein. The table has hundreds of thousands of distinct CDR3 sequences, about 57% seen once; the top ten hold approximately 4.3%. The source material was blood. The chain couples TRBV5-4 to TRBJ2-1; D gene uncertain. The sequence derives from a girl aged 5 to 17 with multiple sclerosis. CDR3 DNA sequence: TGTGCCAGCAGCTTGGGGGTCTCCCCGCGGGAGCAGTTCTTC. Translating gives CASSLGVSPREQFF.